These 18 T cell receptor beta chains originate from one sample sequenced in a study of shared clonotypes between healthy human individuals. Libraries were prepared by immunoSEQ multiplex PCR; TCRdb keeps only in-frame clonotypes and omits some of them. The sample lists about 480,000 clones; approximately 85% were seen once. Material: PBMCs. All receptors come from a middle-aged woman in good health. Some clones in this sample may be carry-over from other donors' samples.

The genes are TRBV2 and TRBJ2-4; 7 bases match TRBD1. The V gene's germline CDR1 is SNHLY and CDR2 FYNNEI. The CDR3 consists of 14 residues. Trimming removed 6 bases from V and 5 bases from J; junction bases left unmatched: 7. As DNA, the CDR3 is TGTGCCAGCAGAACGGACAGGACCGAAAACATTCAGTACTTC. It specifies CASRTDRTENIQYF.

The chain carries TRBV7-2 and TRBJ2-2; 7 positions match TRBD1. Per the germline V gene, CDR1 is SGHTA and CDR2 is FQGNSA. The length of the CDR3 is 13 residues. After removal of 4 bases from V and 4 bases from J, the junction contained 0 bases not matched to a gene. CDR3 coding DNA: TGTGCCAGCAGCTGGGACAGCACCGGGGAGCTGTTTTTT. This gives the protein CASSWDSTGELFF.

The CDR3 loop reads CASSLDRANEQFF. As DNA, the CDR3 is TGTGCCAGCTCACTGGACAGGGCCAATGAGCAGTTCTTC. The rearrangement links TRBV18 to TRBJ2-1; TRBD1 agrees at 8 bases. V gave up 4 bases and J gave up 6 bases; unmatched junction bases: 2. This CDR3 contains 13 residues. Germline CDR1 and CDR2: KGHSH and LQKENI.

The rearrangement links TRBV10-3 to TRBJ2-1; D is undetermined. V was clipped by 2 bases and J by 5 bases, with 1 base between them. CDR1 is ENHRY, CDR2 SYGVKD, per germline. The CDR3 has 11 residues. This CDR3 reads CAISEHNEQFF. DNA of the CDR3: TGTGCCATCAGTGAGCACAATGAGCAGTTCTTC.

This clone was counted once. The chain has TRBV5-1 and TRBJ2-3; D is possibly TRBD2 (5 bases). The V end lost 3 bases, the J end lost 3 bases, and 17 bases lay between the germline ends. The CDR3 covers 16 residues. CDR1 is SGHRS and CDR2 is YFSETQ in the germline V gene. CDR3 loop: CASSSGLAFRTDTQYF. Here the CDR3 DNA reads TGCGCCAGCAGCTCGGGGTTAGCGTTTAGGACAGATACGCAGTATTTT.

This clone has only a few counts. V gene TRBV6-6 combines with J gene TRBJ2-2; D unclear. The CDR3 runs to 15 residues. Deletions cut 0 bases from V and 5 bases from J, with 10 bases between. Germline V gene data show CDR1 as MNHNY and CDR2 as SVGAGI (reference sequence). CDR3 DNA: TGTGCCAGCAGTTACTCAGGGATGGGGACCGGGGAGCTGTTTTTT. Translation gives CASSYSGMGTGELFF.

V is TRBV7-8 and J is TRBJ2-1; the D gene is possibly TRBD2 (6 bases). The CDR3 spans 15 residues. Per germline, CDR1 SGHVS and CDR2 FQNEAQ. With 1 base removed from V and 4 bases from J, the gap between germline ends came to 11 bases. The CDR3 nucleotides read TGTGCCAGCAGCTTAGGGGTAGCGGATTACAATGAGCAGTTCTTC. This sequence encodes CASSLGVADYNEQFF.

The CDR3 coding sequence is TGTGCCAGCAGTTCCCCTTCTGGGTTTAGGGAGCAGTACTTC. It is translated as CASSSPSGFREQYF. The J gene is TRBJ2-7, the V gene TRBV28; D gene ambiguous. The CDR3 is 14 amino acids. CDR1 MDHEN and CDR2 SYDVKM come from the germline V gene. Trimming took 4 bases from V and 7 from J, leaving 17 bases between them.

This rearrangement joins TRBV9 to TRBJ2-3, with 7 bases fitting TRBD1. The CDR3 runs 16 residues. V gave up 0 bases and J gave up 2 bases; unmatched junction bases: 6. Looked up from germline, CDR1 is SGDLS and CDR2 is YYNGEE. DNA for the CDR3: TGTGCCAGCAGCGTAGATCCCGGACAGGCCACAGATACGCAGTATTTT. Protein sequence: CASSVDPGQATDTQYF.

V gene TRBV11-1 combines with J gene TRBJ2-5; 8 bases match TRBD1. The V segment lost 3 bases and the J segment 4 bases; nucleotides outside the gene matches: 7. There are 15 residues in the CDR3. CDR1 SGHAT and CDR2 FQDESV come from the germline V gene (reference sequence). CDR3 protein: CASSFWTGKRETQYF. The CDR3 DNA reads TGTGCCAGCAGCTTCTGGACAGGGAAGAGAGAGACCCAGTACTTC.

The chain carries TRBV28 and TRBJ1-3; 7 positions match TRBD1. Per germline, CDR1 MDHEN and CDR2 SYDVKM. The CDR3 is 15 residues long. The V and J ends lost 4 bases and 2 bases, in that order; junction bases with no gene match: 5. The CDR3, as DNA: TGTGCCAGCAGTTCCCTGACAGGGACTGGAAACACCATATATTTT. Its translation is CASSSLTGTGNTIYF.

This chain joins TRBV11-2 and TRBJ2-7; D perhaps matches TRBD2 (6 bases). Trimming removed 4 bases at V and 0 bases at J, with 10 bases between. The CDR3 has 14 residues. Germline V lookup: CDR1 SGHAT, CDR2 FQNNGV. In nucleotides, the CDR3 is TGTGCCAGCAGCTACGGGGACTCCTCCTACGAGCAGTACTTC. Its protein product is CASSYGDSSYEQYF.

CDR3 coding DNA: TGTGCCAGCAGCTTGGGAGCTACCTCCTACAATGAGCAGTTCTTC. Translated: CASSLGATSYNEQFF. The chain is built from TRBV5-6 and TRBJ2-1; unclear D gene. CDR3 length equals 15 residues. The germline gives CDR1 SGHDT, CDR2 YYEEEE. Trimming pared 0 bases from V and 0 bases from J, leaving 7 bases between.

This clone has only a few counts. The gene calls are TRBV15 and TRBJ2-1; 8 bases map to TRBD2. V shed 5 bases and J 6 bases; nucleotides not matched to a gene: 9. Germline V gene lookup returns CDR1 LNHNV and CDR2 YYDKDF (reference sequence). This CDR3 comprises 15 residues. The CDR3 nucleotides are TGTGCCACCAGCCTTCGGGCGGGAGGAGGCAATGAGCAGTTCTTC. It translates to CATSLRAGGGNEQFF. The variable domain in full, completed from reference TRBV15 and TRBJ2-1, reads DAMVIQNPRYQVTQFGKPVTLSCSQTLNHNVMYWYQQKSSQAPKLLFHYYDKDFNNEADTPDNFQSRRPNTSFCFLDIRSPGLGDTAMYLCATSLRAGGGNEQFFGPGTRLTVL.

The chain employs TRBV11-2 and TRBJ1-2; maybe TRBD1 (5 bases). V gave up 2 bases and J gave up 3 bases, with 13 bases separating them. The CDR3 covers 15 residues. Germline CDR1 and CDR2: SGHAT and FQNNGV. CDR3 bases: TGTGCCAGCAGCTTAAATGCGGGGCAGTACTATGGCTACACCTTC. It specifies CASSLNAGQYYGYTF.

DNA of the CDR3: TGTGCCACCAGCAGTTCGCGTTCTAGCACAGATACGCAGTATTTT. It encodes CATSSSRSSTDTQYF. The chain carries TRBV15 and TRBJ2-3; the D is unclear. The CDR3 loop spans 15 amino acids. Germline V gene data show CDR1 as LNHNV and CDR2 as YYDKDF (reference sequence). The germline V and J ends were trimmed by 3 bases and 0 bases, with 10 bases remaining between them.

The chain couples TRBV28 to TRBJ2-7; 11 bases are shared with TRBD2. Unmatched junction bases numbered 6, after V lost 10 bases and J lost 4 bases. CDR3 size: 13 residues. CDR1 is MDHEN, CDR2 SYDVKM, per germline. The CDR3: CATLLAGVYEQYF. CDR3 nucleotide sequence: TGTGCCACCCTACTAGCGGGGGTGTACGAGCAGTACTTC.

The chain recombines TRBV6-5 with TRBJ2-3, with D hard to call. This CDR3 region has 13 residues. Germline-derived CDR1 and CDR2 are MNHEY and SVGAGI. Trimming removed 7 bases from V and 3 bases from J, with 11 bases in between. The CDR3 spells CASTSMGTDTQYF. CDR3 bases: TGTGCCAGCACCTCGATGGGGACAGATACGCAGTATTTT.